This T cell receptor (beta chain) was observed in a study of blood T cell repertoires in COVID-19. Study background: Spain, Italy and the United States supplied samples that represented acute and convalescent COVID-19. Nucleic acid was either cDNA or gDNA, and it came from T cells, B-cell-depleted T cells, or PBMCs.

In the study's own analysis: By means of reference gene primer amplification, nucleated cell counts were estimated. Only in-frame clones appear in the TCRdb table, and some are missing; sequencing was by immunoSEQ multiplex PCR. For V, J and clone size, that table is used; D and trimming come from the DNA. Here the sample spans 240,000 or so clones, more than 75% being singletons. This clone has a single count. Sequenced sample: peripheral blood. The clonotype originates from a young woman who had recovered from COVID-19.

The CDR3, as DNA: TGTGCCAGCAGCCTCACAGGGGGCTCCTACGAGCAGTACTTC. Encoded protein: CASSLTGGSYEQYF. The chain joins TRBV6-5 to TRBJ2-7, with 8 nucleotides matching TRBD1. The CDR3 extends over 14 amino acids. Germline-derived CDR1 and CDR2 are MNHEY and SVGAGI. J was trimmed by 0 bases and V by 6 bases; bases with no gene match: 4.